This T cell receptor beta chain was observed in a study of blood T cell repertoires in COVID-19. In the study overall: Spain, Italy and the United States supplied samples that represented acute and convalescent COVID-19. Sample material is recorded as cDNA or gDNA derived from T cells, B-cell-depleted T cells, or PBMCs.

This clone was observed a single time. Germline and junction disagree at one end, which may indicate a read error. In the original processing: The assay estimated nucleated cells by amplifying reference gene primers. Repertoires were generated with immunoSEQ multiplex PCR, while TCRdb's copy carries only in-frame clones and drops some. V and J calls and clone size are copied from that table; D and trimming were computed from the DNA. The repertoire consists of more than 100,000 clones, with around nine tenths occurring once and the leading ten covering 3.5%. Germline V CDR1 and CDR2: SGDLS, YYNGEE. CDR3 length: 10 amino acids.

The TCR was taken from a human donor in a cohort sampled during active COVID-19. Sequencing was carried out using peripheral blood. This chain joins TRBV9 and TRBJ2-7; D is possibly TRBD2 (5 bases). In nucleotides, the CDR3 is TGTGCCAGCAGTCACTCGAGAAGGACTTTC. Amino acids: CASSHSRRTF.